This entry lists 12 T cell receptor beta chains sequenced from one sample in a study of blood T cell repertoires in COVID-19. Sequencing used immunoSEQ multiplex PCR; TCRdb keeps in-frame clones, though not all of them. Of fewer than 150,000 clones in the sample, approximately 83% were seen once. Sequencing was performed on peripheral blood. The receptor source for this set is a woman aged 50 to 65 who had recovered from COVID-19.

This chain connects TRBV10-1 to TRBJ2-3, with 10 bases that match TRBD1. Germline V gene sequence: CDR1 WNHNN, CDR2 SYGVQD (reference sequence). This CDR3 region has 17 residues. V was clipped by 0 bases and J by 1 base; unmatched bases: 4. The CDR3 DNA reads as TGCGCCAGCAGTGAGTCTGTAGGGACAGGGGGCACAGATACGCAGTATTTT. It translates to CASSESVGTGGTDTQYF.

The chain uses TRBV21-1 and TRBJ1-1. TRBV21-1 is a listed pseudogene. This CDR3 spans 13 amino acids. This chain's CDR3 is CASRSSGGGKAFF. CDR3 DNA: TGTGCCAGCAGGTCCAGTGGGGGGGGTAAAGCTTTCTTT.

The chain uses TRBV18 and TRBJ1-5; 7 nucleotides line up with TRBD1. V was pared by 2 bases and J by 6 bases, with 13 bases of the junction left unmatched. The CDR3 sequence is 17 residues long. Per the germline V gene, CDR1 is KGHSH and CDR2 is LQKENI. This CDR3 reads CASSPVRQGALGQPQHF. The CDR3 region has the DNA TGTGCCAGCTCACCAGTGAGACAGGGCGCTTTAGGTCAGCCCCAGCATTTT.

This chain connects TRBV19 to TRBJ2-2; D gene unclear. This CDR3 is built from 14 residues. The V end was cut by 3 bases, the J end by 4 bases, with 9 bases between. Looked up from germline, CDR1 is LNHDA and CDR2 is SQIVND (reference sequence). The chain's CDR3 is CASSILSSTGELFF. The CDR3 DNA follows: TGTGCCAGTAGTATCCTGTCGAGCACCGGGGAGCTGTTTTTT.

The V and J genes are TRBV9 and TRBJ1-1; D is undetermined. CDR1 and CDR2 (germline): SGDLS, YYNGEE. The CDR3 loop spans 12 amino acids. Trimming took off 4 bases at V and 7 bases at J, with 11 bases between the two ends. The CDR3 DNA reads TGTGCCAGCAGCCCTAATCCCCGTGAAGCTTTCTTT. It specifies CASSPNPREAFF.

The chain uses TRBV27 and TRBJ2-2; a possible D gene is TRBD1 (5 bases). There are 15 residues in the CDR3. Germline values: CDR1 MNHEY, CDR2 SMNVEV (reference sequence). The V gene lost 4 bases and the J gene lost 3 bases, with 12 bases spanning the gap. The CDR3 loop reads CASSSEARDTGELFF. The CDR3 DNA is TGTGCCAGCAGTTCTGAAGCCAGGGACACCGGGGAGCTGTTTTTT.

This clone has just one count. This chain uses TRBV6-5 with TRBJ2-1; possible D gene TRBD2, 5 bases. The length of the CDR3 is 13 residues. Germline loops: CDR1 MNHEY, CDR2 SVGAGI. V lost 2 bases and J lost 7, with 9 bases in between. The CDR3 DNA follows: TGTGCCAGCAGTTACGGCGGAGGTAATGAGCAGTTCTTC. Translation: CASSYGGGNEQFF.

The chain has TRBV30 and TRBJ2-5; no definite D call. The V gene's germline CDR1 is GTSNPN and CDR2 SVGIG (reference sequence). This CDR3 comprises 14 residues. The V gene lost 2 bases and the J gene lost 5 bases, with 15 bases spanning the gap. The CDR3 is CAWSLRPIRETQYF. The DNA of the CDR3 is TGTGCCTGGAGTCTCCGCCCGATACGGGAGACCCAGTACTTC.

The J gene is TRBJ2-1, the V gene TRBV7-8; 9 nucleotides agree with TRBD1. Trimming removed 5 bases from V and 4 bases from J; junction bases left unmatched: 6. The CDR3 is 15 amino acids. Germline loops: CDR1 SGHVS, CDR2 FQNEAQ. CDR3 DNA: TGTGCCAGCAGCCCCCGGGACAGGGTTTACAATGAGCAGTTCTTC. Translating it yields CASSPRDRVYNEQFF.

The V and J genes are TRBV10-1 and TRBJ1-1, with D unresolved. Germline CDR1 reads WNHNN; CDR2 reads SYGVQD (reference sequence). The length of the CDR3 is 13 residues. The germline V and J ends were trimmed by 2 bases and 0 bases, with 4 bases remaining between them. CDR3 amino acids: CASSENLNTEAFF. The CDR3 coding sequence is TGCGCCAGCAGTGAGAACTTGAACACTGAAGCTTTCTTT.

This clone appeared a few times. The chain carries TRBV12-3 or TRBV12-4 and TRBJ1-1; 7 nucleotides line up with TRBD1. V shed 9 bases and J 8 bases; nucleotides not matched to a gene: 3. The CDR3 spans 10 residues. The CDR3 reads CASLGQEAFF. The CDR3 bases are TGTGCCAGTCTGGGACAGGAAGCTTTCTTT.

The CDR3 DNA follows: TGCGCCAGCAGTGAGTTTGGGGGACAATCGGGCTACACCTTC. Protein product: CASSEFGGQSGYTF. The V call is TRBV10-2, the J call TRBJ1-2; perhaps TRBD1 as D (6 bases). Germline CDR1 WSHSY, CDR2 SAAADI. V was pared by 1 base and J by 8 bases, with 14 bases between. The CDR3 has 14 residues.